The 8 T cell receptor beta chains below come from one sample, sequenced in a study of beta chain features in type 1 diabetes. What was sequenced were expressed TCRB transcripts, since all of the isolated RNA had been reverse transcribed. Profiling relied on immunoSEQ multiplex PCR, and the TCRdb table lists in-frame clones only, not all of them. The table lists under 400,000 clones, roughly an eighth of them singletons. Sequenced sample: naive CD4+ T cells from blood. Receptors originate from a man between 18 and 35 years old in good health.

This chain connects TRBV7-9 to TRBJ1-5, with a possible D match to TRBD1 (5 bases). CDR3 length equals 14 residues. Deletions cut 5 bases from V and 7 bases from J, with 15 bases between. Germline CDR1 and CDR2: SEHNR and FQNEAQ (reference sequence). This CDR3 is CASSKGRRIQPQHF. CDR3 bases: TGTGCCAGCAGCAAGGGGCGGAGAATCCAGCCCCAGCATTTT.

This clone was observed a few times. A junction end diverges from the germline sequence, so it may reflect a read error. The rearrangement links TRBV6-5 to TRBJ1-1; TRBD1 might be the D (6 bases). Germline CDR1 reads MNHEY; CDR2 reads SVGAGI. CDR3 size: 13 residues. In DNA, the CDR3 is TGTGCCAGCACACGGACAGCCGGCTCTGAGGTGCTCTTT. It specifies CASTRTAGSEVLF.

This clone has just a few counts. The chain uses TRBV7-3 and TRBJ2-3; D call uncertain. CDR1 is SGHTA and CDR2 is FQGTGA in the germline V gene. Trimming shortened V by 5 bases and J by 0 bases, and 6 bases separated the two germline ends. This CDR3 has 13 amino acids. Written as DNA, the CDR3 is TGTGCCAGCAGCCCTACCAGCACAGATACGCAGTATTTT. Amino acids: CASSPTSTDTQYF. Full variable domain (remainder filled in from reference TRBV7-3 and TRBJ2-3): GAGVSQTPSNKVTEKGKYVELRCDPISGHTALYWYRQSLGQGPEFLIYFQGTGAADDSGLPNDRFFAVRPEGSVSTLKIQRTERGDSAVYLCASSPTSTDTQYFGPGTRLTVL.

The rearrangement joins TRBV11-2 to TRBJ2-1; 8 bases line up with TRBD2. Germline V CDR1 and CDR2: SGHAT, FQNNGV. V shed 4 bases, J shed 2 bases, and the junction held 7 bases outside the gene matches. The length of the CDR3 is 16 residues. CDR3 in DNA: TGTGCCAGCAGCTGGGTAGGGGGACTAGCCTACAATGAGCAGTTCTTC. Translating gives CASSWVGGLAYNEQFF.

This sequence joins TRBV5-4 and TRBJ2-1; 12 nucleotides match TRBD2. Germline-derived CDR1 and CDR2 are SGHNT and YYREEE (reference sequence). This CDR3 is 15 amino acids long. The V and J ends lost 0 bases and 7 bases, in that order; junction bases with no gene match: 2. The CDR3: CASSLDLAGGNEQFF. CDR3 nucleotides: TGTGCCAGCAGCTTGGATCTAGCGGGAGGGAATGAGCAGTTCTTC.

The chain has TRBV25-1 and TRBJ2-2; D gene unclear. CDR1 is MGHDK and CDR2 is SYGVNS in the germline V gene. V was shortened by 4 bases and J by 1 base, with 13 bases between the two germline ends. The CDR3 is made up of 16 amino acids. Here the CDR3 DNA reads TGTGCCAGCAGTGGTAATAGCTTTGAGAACACCGGGGAGCTGTTTTTT. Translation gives CASSGNSFENTGELFF. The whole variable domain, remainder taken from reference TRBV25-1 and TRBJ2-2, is EADIYQTPRYLVIGTGKKITLECSQTMGHDKMYWYQQDPGMELHLIHYSYGVNSTEKGDLSSESTVSRIRTEHFPLTLESARPSHTSQYLCASSGNSFENTGELFFGEGSRLTVL.

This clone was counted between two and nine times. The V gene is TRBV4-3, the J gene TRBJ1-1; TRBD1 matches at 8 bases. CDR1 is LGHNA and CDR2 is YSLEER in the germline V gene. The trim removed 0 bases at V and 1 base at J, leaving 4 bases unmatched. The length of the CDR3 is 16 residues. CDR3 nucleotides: TGCGCCAGCAGCCAAGATGGGACAGGAGGGAACACTGAAGCTTTCTTT. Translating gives CASSQDGTGGNTEAFF.

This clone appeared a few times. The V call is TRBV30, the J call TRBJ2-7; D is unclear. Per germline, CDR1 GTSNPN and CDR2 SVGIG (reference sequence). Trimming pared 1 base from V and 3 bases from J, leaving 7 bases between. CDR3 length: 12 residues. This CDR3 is CAWSAKIYEQYF. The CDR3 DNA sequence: TGTGCCTGGAGTGCTAAGATCTACGAGCAGTACTTC.